A single sample gave rise to the 26 T cell receptor beta chains below, sequenced in a study of T cells in Graves' hyperthyroidism and ophthalmopathy. What was amplified from RNA transcripts were TCR beta CDR3 regions. Researchers ran a first-round RT-PCR on the TCR CDR3 using the HTBI primer set. MiXCR was run by TCRdb on the multiplex PCR reads, yielding one entry per CDR3 protein. The sample lists more than 350,000 distinct CDR3 sequences, about 18% occurring once. Specimen: blood. The source of these receptors is a woman aged 30 to 39 with Graves' hyperthyroidism that later progressed to Graves' ophthalmopathy.

Ten or more counts support this clonotype. This chain links TRBV12-3 or TRBV12-4 with TRBJ2-1, with TRBD2 matching over 10 bases. The CDR3 has 15 amino acids. V lost 4 bases and J lost 3; bases outside the gene matches: 3. This chain's CDR3 is CASSSLAGDYNEQFF. The CDR3 coding sequence is TGTGCCAGCAGTTCCCTAGCGGGGGACTACAATGAGCAGTTCTTC.

This clonotype was recorded many times. This rearrangement joins TRBV6-1 to TRBJ1-2; D call uncertain. V lost 7 bases and J lost 10, with 25 bases in between. The CDR3 runs to 15 residues. Germline assignment: CDR1 MNHNS and CDR2 SASEGT. The CDR3 sequence: CASTKKGFAESSYTF. The CDR3 DNA is TGTGCCAGCACCAAGAAAGGGTTCGCGGAATCTTCCTACACCTTC.

This clonotype was seen many times. The chain combines TRBV27 with TRBJ2-1, with 9 bases fitting TRBD2. The CDR3 totals 16 residues. CDR1 MNHEY and CDR2 SMNVEV come from the germline V gene (reference sequence). Trimming cost V 8 bases and J 0 bases; bases outside gene matches: 8. CDR3 sequence: CASGGSSGSSYNEQFF. CDR3 bases: TGTGCCAGCGGGGGAAGTAGCGGGAGCTCCTACAATGAGCAGTTCTTC.

This clonotype was recorded a few times. The chain couples TRBV20-1 to TRBJ1-2; D is perhaps TRBD1 (5 bases). V was trimmed by 0 bases and J by 4 bases, leaving 18 bases between them. The CDR3 extends over 16 amino acids. Germline V CDR1 and CDR2: DFQATT, SNEGSKA (reference sequence). CDR3 bases: TGCAGTGCTAGAGATAGAATTGCCAACGGGACCTATGGCTACACCTTC. Amino acids: CSARDRIANGTYGYTF.

This clonotype was counted many times. The V gene is TRBV28, the J gene TRBJ2-7, with D possibly being TRBD1 (6 bases). This CDR3 comprises 15 residues. Germline CDR1 MDHEN, CDR2 SYDVKM. The V and J ends lost 10 bases and 0 bases respectively, with 19 bases between them. The CDR3 DNA reads as TGTGCCACCAATTCCGGGACACTTGTCTCCTACGAGCAGTACTTC. This translates into CATNSGTLVSYEQYF.

Many counts were recorded for this clonotype. The chain has TRBV13 and TRBJ2-7; D perhaps matches TRBD2 (6 bases). Germline CDR1 and CDR2: PRHDT and FYEKMQ (reference sequence). Trimming removed 5 bases at V and 0 bases at J, with 11 bases between. The CDR3 contains 14 residues. The CDR3 bases are TGTGCCAGCAGCCGGGGACTGACCTCCTACGAGCAGTACTTC. Its protein product is CASSRGLTSYEQYF.

The gene calls are TRBV6-5 and TRBJ1-1; 7 bases align to TRBD1. The CDR3 totals 15 residues. CDR1 is MNHEY and CDR2 is SVGAGI in the germline V gene. V lost 6 bases, J lost 8 bases, and 15 bases stayed unmatched. CDR3 nucleotides: TGTGCCAGCAGCCACTCATTGACCGGGACAGCGGAAGCTTTCTTT. Amino acids: CASSHSLTGTAEAFF.

At least ten counts were recorded for this clonotype. The chain recombines TRBV15 with TRBJ2-1; no firm D call. This CDR3 has 16 amino acids. V was cut by 0 bases and J by 0 bases, with 9 bases left in between. Germline CDR1 reads LNHNV; CDR2 reads YYDKDF (reference sequence). The CDR3 region has the DNA TGTGCCACCAGCAGAGACCTAGGAAGCTCCTACAATGAGCAGTTCTTC. It codes for CATSRDLGSSYNEQFF. Full variable domain (rest looked up from reference TRBV15 and TRBJ2-1): DAMVIQNPRYQVTQFGKPVTLSCSQTLNHNVMYWYQQKSSQAPKLLFHYYDKDFNNEADTPDNFQSRRPNTSFCFLDIRSPGLGDTAMYLCATSRDLGSSYNEQFFGPGTRLTVL.

This chain joins TRBV5-1 and TRBJ2-5; weak D call: TRBD2 (6 bases). The V end lost 1 base, the J end lost 4 bases, and 14 bases lay between the germline ends. Germline lookup yields CDR1 SGHRS and CDR2 YFSETQ. CDR3 length: 15 amino acids. CDR3 residues: CASSLRAGLGETQYF. The DNA of the CDR3 is TGCGCCAGCAGCTTGCGGGCGGGACTGGGAGAGACCCAGTACTTC.

This clonotype occurred many times. The chain is built from TRBV5-8 and TRBJ2-1; 15 positions agree with TRBD2. Germline CDR1 SGHTS, CDR2 YDEGEE. After removal of 4 bases from V and 2 bases from J, the junction contained 4 bases not matched to a gene. The CDR3 runs 17 residues. This CDR3 reads CASSEGLAGGTYNEQFF. In DNA, the CDR3 is TGTGCCAGCAGCGAAGGACTAGCGGGAGGGACCTACAATGAGCAGTTCTTC.

The sample holds many counts of this clonotype. J is TRBJ1-4 and V is TRBV15, with D possibly being TRBD1 (5 bases). CDR1 and CDR2 from the germline V gene are LNHNV and YYDKDF (reference sequence). The V end lost 1 base, the J end lost 0 bases, and 9 bases lay between the germline ends. The CDR3 is made up of 16 amino acids. Written as DNA, the CDR3 is TGTGCCACCAGCAGAGCCCAGACAGCAACTAATGAAAAACTGTTTTTT. It encodes CATSRAQTATNEKLFF.

This clonotype was observed at least ten times. The chain uses TRBV30 and TRBJ1-4; D perhaps matches TRBD1 (5 bases). This CDR3 spans 14 amino acids. CDR1 is GTSNPN, CDR2 SVGIG, per germline (reference sequence). Deletions cut 0 bases from V and 3 bases from J, with 8 bases between. The CDR3 coding sequence is TGTGCCTGGAGTGTTGGGGGGTCTAATGAAAAACTGTTTTTT. It is translated as CAWSVGGSNEKLFF.

This clonotype was observed at least ten times. The chain couples TRBV28 to TRBJ2-2; D gene ambiguous. CDR1 is MDHEN and CDR2 is SYDVKM in the germline V gene. V was cut by 7 bases and J by 3 bases, with 21 bases left in between. The CDR3 runs to 17 residues. In DNA, the CDR3 is TGTGCCAGCACCCCCAACCCCCCAGTCGGTGACACCGGGGAGCTGTTTTTT. Protein sequence: CASTPNPPVGDTGELFF.

This clonotype was counted many times. This chain joins TRBV5-4 and TRBJ2-5, with 10 bases that match TRBD1. CDR3 length equals 16 residues. J was trimmed by 4 bases and V by 4 bases; bases with no gene match: 10. Germline CDR1 SGHNT, CDR2 YYREEE (reference sequence). CDR3: CASSPGQGLLGETQYF. Written as DNA, the CDR3 is TGTGCCAGCAGCCCGGGACAGGGGCTCCTGGGAGAGACCCAGTACTTC.

The rearrangement joins TRBV5-1 to TRBJ2-2; 12 bases line up with TRBD2. This CDR3 has 16 residues. Losses at the gene ends were 4 bases for V and 4 bases for J; bases not matched to a gene: 5. The germline V gene encodes CDR1 SGHRS and CDR2 YFSETQ. The CDR3: CASSPTSGRTTGELFF. DNA for the CDR3: TGCGCCAGCAGCCCTACTAGCGGGAGGACCACCGGGGAGCTGTTTTTT.

This clonotype was counted many times. V and J are TRBV28 and TRBJ2-5, with 7 positions matching TRBD1. The CDR3 extends over 12 amino acids. Germline lookup yields CDR1 MDHEN and CDR2 SYDVKM. The trim removed 8 bases at V and 5 bases at J, leaving 5 bases unmatched. CDR3 sequence: CASSPQGETQYF. In nucleotides, the CDR3 is TGTGCCAGCTCACCACAGGGGGAGACCCAGTACTTC.

The sample holds many counts of this clonotype. The J gene is TRBJ2-5, the V gene TRBV2, with a weak D call TRBD1 (6 bases). CDR1 is SNHLY, CDR2 FYNNEI, per germline. The V and J ends lost 4 bases and 1 base respectively, with 10 bases between them. The CDR3 is 14 amino acids. The CDR3 bases are TGTGCCAGCAGTGTACAGGGTTTCCAAGAGACCCAGTACTTC. Encoded protein: CASSVQGFQETQYF.

Comment on this clonotype: A much larger clone differs from this one at a single base, so this may be a read error. The chain uses TRBV4-1 and TRBJ1-1; TRBD1 matches 9 bases. Germline assignment: CDR1 MGHRA and CDR2 YSYEKL. CDR3 length equals 16 residues. V was pared by 4 bases and J by 4 bases, with 10 bases of the junction left unmatched. The CDR3 region is CASSPIQTGGCTEAFF. The CDR3 coding sequence is TGCGCCAGCAGCCCGATTCAGACAGGGGGTTGCACTGAAGCTTTCTTT.

This clonotype has ten or more counts. The rearrangement uses TRBV9 and TRBJ1-4, with 7 bases that match TRBD1. V dropped 0 bases and J dropped 5; count of bases not matched to a gene: 1. Per germline, CDR1 SGDLS and CDR2 YYNGEE. The CDR3 consists of 14 residues. CDR3 DNA sequence: TGTGCCAGCAGCGTAGGAGGGGGCAATGAAAAACTGTTTTTT. Amino acid sequence: CASSVGGGNEKLFF.

This chain links TRBV4-1 with TRBJ2-7; the D is unclear. This CDR3 is built from 15 residues. V was clipped by 0 bases and J by 1 base, with 10 bases between them. CDR1 MGHRA and CDR2 YSYEKL come from the germline V gene. DNA of the CDR3: TGCGCCAGCAGCCAAGATCCTGGGTCTTCCTACGAGCAGTACTTC. Translating gives CASSQDPGSSYEQYF.

This clonotype occurred many times. At one end the junction does not follow the germline gene, possibly because of a read error. The chain joins TRBV7-9 to TRBJ2-7; 7 bases line up with TRBD1. CDR1 SEHNR and CDR2 FQNEAQ come from the germline V gene (reference sequence). The CDR3 has 16 residues. CDR3 region: CASSPLTGDLSHEQYF. For the CDR3, the DNA is TGTGCCAGCAGCCCACTTACAGGGGATCTCTCCCACGAGCAGTACTTC.

The CDR3 is CASSYEQYF. DNA for the CDR3: TGTGCCAGCTCCTACGAGCAGTACTTC. This sequence joins TRBV11-2 and TRBJ2-7, with D hard to call. Germline-derived CDR1 and CDR2 are SGHAT and FQNNGV. The CDR3 spans 9 residues. V was pared by 8 bases and J by 1 base, with 0 bases between.

This clonotype was seen ten or more times. The gene calls are TRBV19 and TRBJ1-4; the D is unclear. CDR1 LNHDA and CDR2 SQIVND come from the germline V gene (reference sequence). The CDR3 runs to 15 residues. V lost 7 bases and J lost 5, with 17 bases in between. The CDR3 loop reads CASIATGRLNEKLFF. Written as DNA, the CDR3 is TGTGCCAGTATAGCCACGGGAAGACTGAATGAAAAACTGTTTTTT.

This clonotype was seen at least ten times. The chain carries TRBV28 and TRBJ2-7; possible D gene TRBD1, 7 bases. CDR1 is MDHEN, CDR2 SYDVKM, per germline. The V and J ends lost 5 bases and 3 bases respectively, with 17 bases between them. This CDR3 spans 15 amino acids. CDR3 nucleotides: TGTGCCAGCAGTACCCGCGGGACAGCTTTCTACGAGCAGTACTTC. This gives the protein CASSTRGTAFYEQYF.

This clonotype was observed at least ten times. The chain combines TRBV10-3 with TRBJ1-4; TRBD1 is a possible D gene (5 bases). Germline V CDR1 and CDR2: ENHRY, SYGVKD. The V and J ends lost 2 bases and 6 bases respectively, with 7 bases between them. The CDR3 consists of 13 residues. CDR3: CAISEDRDEKLFF. The CDR3 coding sequence is TGTGCCATCAGTGAGGACAGAGATGAAAAACTGTTTTTT.

The table lists this clonotype with many counts. The V call is TRBV20-1, the J call TRBJ1-6; the match to TRBD1 covers 10 bases. Germline-derived CDR1 and CDR2 are DFQATT and SNEGSKA (reference sequence). This CDR3 is built from 16 residues. V was pared by 5 bases and J by 1 base, with 5 bases of the junction left unmatched. The CDR3 DNA reads TGCAGTGCTCGACAGGGGGCTGGATCCTATAATTCACCCCTCCACTTT. Its protein is CSARQGAGSYNSPLHF.